The source of this TCR beta chain is a study of cytomegalovirus exposure and HLA in healthy donors. Notes on the study in general: Later analysis identified over 15,000 TCR beta sequences associated with HLA alleles, using a false discovery rate threshold of 0.05. Despite most TCR sequences being rare, some public TCRs occurred in many donors. HLA restriction was apparent for most CMV-associated TCR beta chains in a later analysis.

V lost 4 bases and J 5 bases, leaving 8 bases between the germline ends. In germline, CDR1 is LNHDA, CDR2 SQIVND (reference sequence). The CDR3 spans 13 residues. A remark on this clone: Its antigen is not known.

With 60 Vbeta and 13 Jbeta primers, the PCR was carried out. The method was immunoSEQ multiplex PCR; TCRdb's version includes in-frame clones alone and lacks a portion of them. Found here are about 190,000 clones, 65% to 85% of them singletons; the top ten hold 2% to 2.5%. The sequence was collected from a male donor in good health and CMV-seronegative. Material: PBMCs. V is TRBV19 and J is TRBJ2-2; D unclear. CDR3 coding DNA: TGTGCCAGTAGTACCTTTTCGACCGGGGAGCTGTTTTTT. This translates into CASSTFSTGELFF.